The TCR beta chain under discussion was sequenced for a study of cytotoxic CD8 clonotypes in ibrutinib-treated CLL. Study conclusions and caveats: Treatment saw public clonotypes, which were uncommon, either contract or stay stable.

Sequenced by immunoSEQ multiplex PCR; TCRdb stores in-frame clones only, minus some. The sample yields around 200,000 clones, 79% seen once. CDR1 and CDR2 (germline): MNHEY, SMNVEV (reference sequence). V was clipped by 3 bases and J by 0 bases, with 17 bases between them. This CDR3 is built from 17 residues. A remark on this clone: Its antigen is currently unknown.

The sequenced sample was PBMCs, obtained after 12 months of ibrutinib treatment. The V and J genes are TRBV27 and TRBJ1-1; weak D call: TRBD1 (5 bases). The clonotype was recovered from a human donor with chronic lymphocytic leukemia. This CDR3 reads CASSFFMGGVMNTEAFF. In DNA, the CDR3 is TGTGCCAGCAGTTTCTTTATGGGGGGTGTAATGAACACTGAAGCTTTCTTT.